These T cell receptor beta chains were read from a single sample in a study of shared clonotypes between healthy human individuals. Sequenced by immunoSEQ multiplex PCR; TCRdb stores in-frame clones only, minus some. Here the sample spans roughly 1,000,000 clones, around 78% being singletons. The sample comprised memory CD4+ T cells from PBMCs. These receptors originate from a man between 18 and 35 years old in good health. Some clones in this sample may be carry-over from other donors' samples. The CDR3 runs from the conserved cysteine through the conserved F or W. D genes are given only for firm matches. Clone size, where shown, is once, few, many, or a class for clones that have expanded.

abundance: few
j_gene: TRBJ2-7
v_gene: TRBV6-1
d_gene: TRBD1
CDR3aa: CASTGQGRPSYEQYF
CDR3nt: TGTGCCAGCACCGGACAGGGCCGACCGTCCTACGAGCAGTACTTC

abundance: NA
j_gene: TRBJ1-3
v_gene: TRBV25-1
d_gene: NA
CDR3aa: CASRAGRGNTIYF
CDR3nt: TGTGCCAGCAGAGCAGGGCGCGGAAACACCATATATTTT

abundance: few
j_gene: TRBJ2-3
v_gene: TRBV29-1
d_gene: TRBD1
CDR3aa: CSVDRQGGSTDTQYF
CDR3nt: TGCAGCGTTGACCGACAGGGGGGAAGCACAGATACGCAGTATTTT

abundance: few
j_gene: TRBJ2-3
v_gene: TRBV7-2
d_gene: NA
CDR3aa: CASSLTRDTDTQYF
CDR3nt: TGTGCCAGCAGCTTAACCCGGGACACAGATACGCAGTATTTT

abundance: NA
j_gene: TRBJ2-5
v_gene: TRBV5-4
d_gene: NA
CDR3aa: CASSLGQAAETQYF
CDR3nt: TGTGCCAGCAGCTTGGGGCAGGCCGCGGAGACCCAGTACTTC

abundance: NA
j_gene: TRBJ1-4
v_gene: TRBV6-5
d_gene: NA
CDR3aa: CASSYSGQREKLFF
CDR3nt: TGTGCCAGCAGTTACTCGGGACAAAGGGAAAAACTGTTTTTT

abundance: NA
j_gene: TRBJ2-5
v_gene: TRBV18
d_gene: NA
CDR3aa: CAGQSNQETQYF
CDR3nt: TGTGCCGGACAGTCCAATCAAGAGACCCAGTACTTC

abundance: NA
j_gene: TRBJ2-2
v_gene: TRBV6-1
d_gene: NA
CDR3aa: CASLGPRDTGELFF
CDR3nt: TGTGCCAGCTTAGGACCTAGGGACACCGGGGAGCTGTTTTTT

abundance: NA
j_gene: TRBJ1-5
v_gene: TRBV5-5
d_gene: NA
CDR3aa: CASSFVGRGDNQPQHF
CDR3nt: TGTGCCAGCAGCTTTGTGGGGAGAGGGGATAATCAGCCCCAGCATTTT

abundance: NA
j_gene: TRBJ2-1
v_gene: TRBV6-7
d_gene: NA
CDR3aa: CASSYSGGVKDNEQFF
CDR3nt: TGTGCCAGCAGTTACTCCGGAGGGGTAAAAGACAATGAGCAGTTCTTC

abundance: NA
j_gene: TRBJ2-7
v_gene: TRBV11-3
d_gene: NA
CDR3aa: CASSTRHSYEQYF
CDR3nt: TGTGCCAGCAGCACCCGACACAGCTACGAGCAGTACTTC

abundance: NA
j_gene: TRBJ2-5
v_gene: TRBV11-2
d_gene: TRBD2
CDR3aa: CASSPLLGLVDETQYF
CDR3nt: TGTGCCAGCAGCCCCCTCCTCGGACTAGTCGACGAGACCCAGTACTTC

abundance: NA
j_gene: TRBJ2-7
v_gene: TRBV28
d_gene: TRBD2
CDR3aa: CASSPVSGSGNPYEQYF
CDR3nt: TGTGCCAGCAGCCCCGTCTCGGGCAGCGGGAACCCCTACGAGCAGTACTTC

abundance: NA
j_gene: TRBJ1-4
v_gene: TRBV6-6
d_gene: NA
CDR3aa: CASSYPAATNEKLFF
CDR3nt: TGTGCCAGCAGTTACCCGGCTGCAACTAATGAAAAACTGTTTTTT

abundance: once
j_gene: TRBJ2-7
v_gene: TRBV6-1
d_gene: NA
CDR3aa: CATTRGGSYEQYF
CDR3nt: TGTGCCACTACCAGGGGGGGTTCCTACGAGCAGTACTTC

abundance: few
j_gene: TRBJ1-1
v_gene: TRBV27
d_gene: NA
CDR3aa: CASSLQAPPTEAFF
CDR3nt: TGTGCCAGCAGTCTTCAGGCCCCCCCCACTGAAGCTTTCTTT

abundance: NA
j_gene: TRBJ2-5
v_gene: TRBV28
d_gene: NA
CDR3aa: CASSSPVGPQETQYF
CDR3nt: TGTGCCAGCAGTTCCCCCGTAGGGCCTCAGGAGACCCAGTACTTC

abundance: once
j_gene: TRBJ2-7
v_gene: TRBV9
d_gene: NA
CDR3aa: CASSVGQEEQYF
CDR3nt: TGTGCCAGCAGCGTAGGACAGGAGGAACAGTACTTC

abundance: NA
j_gene: TRBJ1-4
v_gene: TRBV28
d_gene: NA
CDR3aa: CASSEGRINEKLFF
CDR3nt: TGTGCCAGCAGCGAGGGACGGATTAATGAAAAACTGTTTTTT

abundance: NA
j_gene: TRBJ2-1
v_gene: TRBV11-3
d_gene: NA
CDR3aa: CASSNLGNEQFF
CDR3nt: TGTGCCAGCAGCAACCTGGGCAATGAGCAGTTCTTC

abundance: NA
j_gene: TRBJ2-3
v_gene: TRBV5-4
d_gene: NA
CDR3aa: CASSEGGTDTQYF
CDR3nt: TGTGCCAGCAGCGAGGGGGGCACAGATACGCAGTATTTT

abundance: NA
j_gene: TRBJ2-7
v_gene: TRBV5-6
d_gene: NA
CDR3aa: CASSLWWRTNSYEQYF
CDR3nt: TGTGCCAGCAGCTTGTGGTGGCGGACCAACTCCTACGAGCAGTACTTC

abundance: NA
j_gene: TRBJ1-2
v_gene: TRBV30
d_gene: TRBD1
CDR3aa: CAWGQGRYGYTF
CDR3nt: TGTGCCTGGGGACAGGGAAGGTATGGCTACACCTTC

abundance: NA
j_gene: TRBJ2-7
v_gene: TRBV13
d_gene: NA
CDR3aa: CASREISAAYEQYF
CDR3nt: TGTGCCAGCAGAGAAATTAGCGCGGCCTACGAGCAGTACTTC

abundance: once
j_gene: TRBJ2-3
v_gene: TRBV19
d_gene: TRBD2
CDR3aa: CASSIEGLSGSVNTQYF
CDR3nt: TGTGCCAGTAGTATAGAAGGGCTTAGCGGGAGCGTGAATACGCAGTATTTT

abundance: NA
j_gene: TRBJ1-4
v_gene: TRBV5-4
d_gene: NA
CDR3aa: CASSLNWDPGEKLFF
CDR3nt: TGTGCCAGCAGCTTGAATTGGGACCCAGGGGAAAAACTGTTTTTT

abundance: NA
j_gene: TRBJ2-7
v_gene: TRBV7-8
d_gene: TRBD1
CDR3aa: CASNFEQRGLREQYF
CDR3nt: TGTGCCAGCAACTTCGAGCAAAGGGGGCTAAGGGAGCAGTACTTC

abundance: NA
j_gene: TRBJ2-2
v_gene: TRBV19
d_gene: NA
CDR3aa: CASSIQLAGTGELFF
CDR3nt: TGTGCCAGTAGTATCCAACTAGCTGGGACCGGGGAGCTGTTTTTT